This TCR beta chain was identified in a study of post-analysis software for immune sequencing data. Turning to the study itself: The cohort encompassed relapsing-remitting, secondary progressive and progressive-relapsing multiple sclerosis disease courses. Whole-study results and caveats: Roughly 5 TRBV segments were significantly more frequent in patients than in controls. TRBV5-6, TRBV5-1 and TRBV20-1 were among these segments.

Tagging with unique molecular identifiers was a feature of the TCR beta cDNA libraries. TCRdb re-called the PCR reads with MiXCR, one entry per CDR3 protein. The sample includes some 260,000 distinct CDR3 sequences, 36% of them seen just once. The CDR3 totals 16 residues. Trimming took 6 bases from V and 10 from J; bases not matched to a gene: 18. Germline-derived CDR1 and CDR2 are SNHLY and FYNNEI. A word on this clonotype: Its antigen is currently unknown.

Material: blood. This sequence joins TRBV2 and TRBJ2-1, with 7 bases matching TRBD2. This clonotype was obtained from a girl aged 5-17 years with multiple sclerosis. CDR3 in amino acids: CASSQPLADPRLEQFF. In DNA form, the CDR3 reads TGTGCCAGCAGCCAACCCCTAGCGGACCCCCGTTTGGAGCAGTTCTTC.